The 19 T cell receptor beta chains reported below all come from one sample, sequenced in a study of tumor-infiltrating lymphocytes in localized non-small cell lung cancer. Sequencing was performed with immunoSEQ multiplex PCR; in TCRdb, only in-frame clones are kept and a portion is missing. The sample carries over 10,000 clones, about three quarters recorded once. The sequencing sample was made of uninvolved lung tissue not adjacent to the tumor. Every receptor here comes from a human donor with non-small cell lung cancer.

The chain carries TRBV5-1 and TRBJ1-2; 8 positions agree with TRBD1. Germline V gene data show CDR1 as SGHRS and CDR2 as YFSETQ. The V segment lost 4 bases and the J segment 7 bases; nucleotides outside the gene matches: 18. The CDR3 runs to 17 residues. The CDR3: CASSPRFGPQGAGGYTF. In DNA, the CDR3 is TGCGCCAGCAGCCCCCGATTCGGCCCTCAGGGGGCCGGTGGCTACACCTTC.

The CDR3 here is CASSTLSGTESYEQYF. CDR3 in DNA: TGTGCCAGTAGTACACTATCCGGGACGGAATCCTACGAGCAGTACTTC. The V call is TRBV19, the J call TRBJ2-7, with D possibly being TRBD1 or TRBD2 (5 bases each). Trimming removed 4 bases at V and 1 base at J, with 17 bases between. The CDR3 is made up of 16 amino acids. Germline-derived CDR1 and CDR2 are LNHDA and SQIVND (reference sequence). The variable domain in full, completed from reference TRBV19 and TRBJ2-7, reads DGGITQSPKYLFRKEGQNVTLSCEQNLNHDAMYWYRQDPGQGLRLIYYSQIVNDFQKGDIAEGYSVSREKKESFPLTVTSAQKNPTAFYLCASSTLSGTESYEQYFGPGTRLTVT.

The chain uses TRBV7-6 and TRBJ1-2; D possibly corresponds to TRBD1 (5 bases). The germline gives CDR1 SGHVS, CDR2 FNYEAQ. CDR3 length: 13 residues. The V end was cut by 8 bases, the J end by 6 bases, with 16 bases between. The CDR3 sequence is CASGAAAEDGYTF. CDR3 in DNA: TGTGCCAGCGGGGCCGCCGCCGAGGATGGCTACACCTTC.

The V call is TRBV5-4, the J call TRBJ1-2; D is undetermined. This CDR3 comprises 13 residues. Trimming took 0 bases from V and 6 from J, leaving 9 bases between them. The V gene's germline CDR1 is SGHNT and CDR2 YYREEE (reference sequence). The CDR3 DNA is TGTGCCAGCAGCTTGGGAGTATTCGATGGCTACACCTTC. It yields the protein CASSLGVFDGYTF.

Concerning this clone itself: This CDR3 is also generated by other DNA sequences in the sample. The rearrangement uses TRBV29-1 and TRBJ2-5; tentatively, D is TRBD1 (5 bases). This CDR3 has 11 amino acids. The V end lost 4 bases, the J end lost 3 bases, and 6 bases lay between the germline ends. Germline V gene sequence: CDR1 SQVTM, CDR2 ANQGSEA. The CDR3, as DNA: TGCAGCGTTGGCAGGGAAGAGACCCAGTACTTC. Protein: CSVGREETQYF.

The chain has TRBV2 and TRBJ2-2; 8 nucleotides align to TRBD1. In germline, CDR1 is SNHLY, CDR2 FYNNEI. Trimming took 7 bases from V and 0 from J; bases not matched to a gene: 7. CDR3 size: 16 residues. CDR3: CASTGRGQTNTGELFF. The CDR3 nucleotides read TGTGCCAGCACGGGCAGGGGGCAAACGAACACCGGGGAGCTGTTTTTT.

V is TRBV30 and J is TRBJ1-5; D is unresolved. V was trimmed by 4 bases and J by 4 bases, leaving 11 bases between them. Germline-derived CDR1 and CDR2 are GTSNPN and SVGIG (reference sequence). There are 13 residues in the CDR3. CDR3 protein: CAWTVGLNQPQHF. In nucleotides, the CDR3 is TGTGCCTGGACGGTCGGTCTGAATCAGCCCCAGCATTTT. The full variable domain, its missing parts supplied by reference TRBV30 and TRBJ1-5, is SQTIHQWPATLVQPVGSPLSLECTVEGTSNPNLYWYRQAAGRGLQLLFYSVGIGQISSEVPQNLSASRPQDRQFILSSKKLLLSDSGFYLCAWTVGLNQPQHFGDGTRLSIL.

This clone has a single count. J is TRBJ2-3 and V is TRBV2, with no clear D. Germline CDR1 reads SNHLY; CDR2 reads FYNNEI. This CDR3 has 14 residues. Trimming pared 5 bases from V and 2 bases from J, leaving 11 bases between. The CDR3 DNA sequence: TGTGCCAGCAGTCCCAGGACCTTCACAGATACGCAGTATTTT. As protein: CASSPRTFTDTQYF. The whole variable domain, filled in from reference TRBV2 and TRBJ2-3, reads EPEVTQTPSHQVTQMGQEVILRCVPISNHLYFYWYRQILGQKVEFLVSFYNNEISEKSEIFDDQFSVERPDGSNFTLKIRSTKLEDSAMYFCASSPRTFTDTQYFGPGTRLTVL.

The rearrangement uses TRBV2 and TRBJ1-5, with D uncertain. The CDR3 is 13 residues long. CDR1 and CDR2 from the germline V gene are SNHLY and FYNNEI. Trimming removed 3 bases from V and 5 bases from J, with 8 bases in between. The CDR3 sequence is CASSEGFDQPQHF. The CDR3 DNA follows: TGTGCCAGCAGTGAGGGCTTTGATCAGCCCCAGCATTTT.

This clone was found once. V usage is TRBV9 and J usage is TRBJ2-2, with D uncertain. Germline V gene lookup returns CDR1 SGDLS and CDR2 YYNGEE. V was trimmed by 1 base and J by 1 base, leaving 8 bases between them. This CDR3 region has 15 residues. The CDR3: CASSVWIGNTGELFF. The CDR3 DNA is TGTGCCAGCAGCGTATGGATCGGGAACACCGGGGAGCTGTTTTTT.

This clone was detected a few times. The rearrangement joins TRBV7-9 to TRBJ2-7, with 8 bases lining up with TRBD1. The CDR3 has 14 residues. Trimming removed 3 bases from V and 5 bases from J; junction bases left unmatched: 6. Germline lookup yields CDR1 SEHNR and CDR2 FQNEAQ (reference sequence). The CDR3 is CASSFGQGRDEQYF. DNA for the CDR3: TGTGCCAGCAGCTTTGGACAGGGCAGGGACGAGCAGTACTTC.

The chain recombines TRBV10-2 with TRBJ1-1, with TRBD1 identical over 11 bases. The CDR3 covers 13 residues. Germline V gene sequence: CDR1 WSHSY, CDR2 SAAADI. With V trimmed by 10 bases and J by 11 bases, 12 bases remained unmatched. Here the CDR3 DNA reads TGCGCCACCTCCGGGACAGGGGGTTCTCCGGCTTTCTTT. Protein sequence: CATSGTGGSPAFF.

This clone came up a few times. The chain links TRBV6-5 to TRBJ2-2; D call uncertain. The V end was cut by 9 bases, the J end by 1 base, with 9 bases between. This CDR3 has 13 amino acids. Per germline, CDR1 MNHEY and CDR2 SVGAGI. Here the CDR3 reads CARDGRNTGELFF. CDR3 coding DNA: TGTGCCAGGGATGGAAGGAACACCGGGGAGCTGTTTTTT.

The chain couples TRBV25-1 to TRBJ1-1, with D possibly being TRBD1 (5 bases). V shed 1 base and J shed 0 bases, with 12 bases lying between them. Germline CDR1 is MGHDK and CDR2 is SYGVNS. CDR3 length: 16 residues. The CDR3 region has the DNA TGTGCCAGCAGTGAATGGGGGAGATACATGAACACTGAAGCTTTCTTT. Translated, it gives CASSEWGRYMNTEAFF.

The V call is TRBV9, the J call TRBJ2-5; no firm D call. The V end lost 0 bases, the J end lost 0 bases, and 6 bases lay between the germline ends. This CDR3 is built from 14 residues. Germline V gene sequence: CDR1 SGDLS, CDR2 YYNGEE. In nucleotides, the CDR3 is TGTGCCAGCAGCGTAGCTGGGCACCAAGAGACCCAGTACTTC. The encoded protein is CASSVAGHQETQYF.

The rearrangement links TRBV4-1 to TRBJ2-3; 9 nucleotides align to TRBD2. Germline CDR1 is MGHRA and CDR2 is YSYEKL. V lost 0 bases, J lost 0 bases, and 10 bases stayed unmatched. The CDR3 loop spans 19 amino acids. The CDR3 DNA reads TGCGCCAGCAGCCAAGACACCGTTCTAGCGGGGACTAGCACAGATACGCAGTATTTT. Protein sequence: CASSQDTVLAGTSTDTQYF.

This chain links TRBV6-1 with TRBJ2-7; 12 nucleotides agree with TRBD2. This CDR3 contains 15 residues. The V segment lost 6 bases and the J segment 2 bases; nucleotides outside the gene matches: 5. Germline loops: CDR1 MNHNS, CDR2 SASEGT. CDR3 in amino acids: CASRASGRAPYEQYF. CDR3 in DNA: TGTGCCAGCAGAGCTAGCGGGAGGGCCCCCTACGAGCAGTACTTC.

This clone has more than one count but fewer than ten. CDR3 coding DNA: TGCAGCGTTGAATCCGGGACTAGCGCCCGCCTCGATACGCAGTATTTT. Translating it yields CSVESGTSARLDTQYF. The chain combines TRBV29-1 with TRBJ2-3; 10 nucleotides agree with TRBD2. Looked up from germline, CDR1 is SQVTM and CDR2 is ANQGSEA. This CDR3 has 16 amino acids. V lost 2 bases, J lost 6 bases, and 11 bases stayed unmatched.

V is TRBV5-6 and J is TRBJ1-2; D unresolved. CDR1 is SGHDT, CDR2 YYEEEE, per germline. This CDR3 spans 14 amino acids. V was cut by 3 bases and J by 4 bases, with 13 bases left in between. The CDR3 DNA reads TGTGCCAGCAGCTCCGGGCTCATCATCTATGGCTACACCTTC. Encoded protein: CASSSGLIIYGYTF.